These 26 T cell receptor beta chains came from one sample sequenced in a study of blood T cell repertoires in COVID-19. The table came from immunoSEQ multiplex PCR; TCRdb's copy has only in-frame clones and leaves some out. Of about 250,000 clones listed, 88% are singletons. The sample taken for sequencing was PBMCs or T cells enriched from blood (not recorded which). All receptors come from a woman aged 45-65 years who had recovered from COVID-19.

The J gene is TRBJ1-3, the V gene TRBV5-4; possible D gene TRBD1, 5 bases. The V end was cut by 4 bases, the J end by 1 base, with 12 bases between. The germline V gene encodes CDR1 SGHNT and CDR2 YYREEE (reference sequence). This CDR3 has 15 residues. The CDR3, as DNA: TGTGCCAGCAGCAGAAGTCAGGGATCTGGAAACACCATATATTTT. Amino acid sequence: CASSRSQGSGNTIYF.

V gene TRBV28 combines with J gene TRBJ2-3; TRBD2 is a possible D gene (5 bases). The CDR3 runs to 14 residues. Trimming cost V 2 bases and J 1 base, with 7 bases left between them. Germline CDR1 is MDHEN and CDR2 is SYDVKM. The CDR3 coding sequence is TGTGCCAGCAGTTTAGTGCGGGGCACAGATACGCAGTATTTT. It specifies CASSLVRGTDTQYF.

The chain is built from TRBV7-3 and TRBJ2-5; the match to TRBD2 covers 7 bases. The V segment lost 5 bases and the J segment 5 bases; nucleotides outside the gene matches: 11. This CDR3 has 15 amino acids. Germline V gene data show CDR1 as SGHTA and CDR2 as FQGTGA. The CDR3 sequence: CASSRVGGVVETQYF. The CDR3 DNA follows: TGTGCCAGCAGCCGCGTGGGGGGGGTCGTGGAGACCCAGTACTTC.

This clone has just one count. The genes are TRBV9 and TRBJ2-5; tentatively, D is TRBD2 (5 bases). The CDR3 has 14 residues. The V end lost 0 bases, the J end lost 2 bases, and 8 bases lay between the germline ends. Germline V gives CDR1 SGDLS, CDR2 YYNGEE. The CDR3 region has the DNA TGTGCCAGCAGCGTAGAGAGGGCACAAGAGACCCAGTACTTC. It encodes CASSVERAQETQYF.

The chain carries TRBV27 and TRBJ2-7, with 7 bases fitting TRBD1. The J segment lost 4 bases and the V segment lost 3 bases, leaving 9 bases of the junction unmatched. The germline V gene has CDR1 MNHEY and CDR2 SMNVEV (reference sequence). The CDR3 runs 15 residues. DNA for the CDR3: TGTGCCAGCAGTTTTGTTTCCGGGACAGTGTACGAGCAGTACTTC. This codes for CASSFVSGTVYEQYF.

The CDR3 spells CASSLGEPTGGNTIYF. The CDR3 nucleotides are TGTGCCAGCAGCTTAGGGGAACCGACAGGGGGAAACACCATATATTTT. The chain uses TRBV7-2 and TRBJ1-3; 7 nucleotides line up with TRBD1. This CDR3 has 16 residues. Germline trimming cut 1 base from V and 4 bases from J; bases unmatched to any gene: 7. CDR1 is SGHTA and CDR2 is FQGNSA in the germline V gene.

V gene TRBV6-5 combines with J gene TRBJ1-4; 10 bases agree with TRBD1. The CDR3 is 15 residues long. Germline V CDR1 and CDR2: MNHEY, SVGAGI. The V gene end was trimmed by 5 bases and the J gene end by 8 bases; junction bases not matched to a gene: 8. CDR3 in amino acids: CASSPGTGVGEKLFF. CDR3 coding DNA: TGTGCCAGCAGTCCCGGGACAGGGGTCGGCGAAAAACTGTTTTTT.

This chain's CDR3 is CASSKALSTTSEENNEQFF. CDR3 DNA: TGTGCCAGCAGCAAAGCGCTTTCGACTACCTCGGAGGAAAACAATGAGCAGTTCTTC. J is TRBJ2-1 and V is TRBV21-1; the D call in the table, TRBD2, was not verified against the DNA. TRBV21-1 is noted as a pseudogene. The CDR3 extends over 19 amino acids.

The chain couples TRBV7-6 to TRBJ2-1; D perhaps matches TRBD1 (6 bases). The CDR3 loop spans 13 amino acids. V shed 1 base and J shed 13 bases, with 14 bases lying between them. CDR1 SGHVS and CDR2 FNYEAQ come from the germline V gene. CDR3 sequence: CASSLGLQGSQFF. In DNA, the CDR3 is TGTGCCAGCAGCTTAGGACTACAGGGATCACAGTTCTTC. Full variable domain (missing parts from reference TRBV7-6 and TRBJ2-1): GAGVSQSPRYKVTKRGQDVALRCDPISGHVSLYWYRQALGQGPEFLTYFNYEAQQDKSGLPNDRFSAERPEGSISTLTIQRTEQRDSAMYRCASSLGLQGSQFFGPGTRLTVL.

The V call is TRBV7-2, the J call TRBJ1-2, with TRBD1 as a possible D gene (5 bases). This CDR3 has 12 residues. Germline lookup yields CDR1 SGHTA and CDR2 FQGNSA. The V gene lost 5 bases and the J gene lost 4 bases, with 8 bases spanning the gap. The chain's CDR3 is CASSRGTYGYTF. The CDR3 DNA follows: TGTGCCAGCAGCCGGGGGACCTATGGCTACACCTTC.

The J gene is TRBJ2-7, the V gene TRBV2; 8 bases fit TRBD1. Germline trimming cut 1 base from V and 7 bases from J; bases unmatched to any gene: 12. The CDR3 totals 16 residues. The V gene's germline CDR1 is SNHLY and CDR2 FYNNEI. CDR3 in amino acids: CASSEERTGIFVEQYF. The CDR3 nucleotides are TGTGCCAGCAGTGAAGAGAGGACAGGGATCTTCGTTGAGCAGTACTTC.

The V gene is TRBV24-1, the J gene TRBJ1-1; 9 nucleotides line up with TRBD1. The CDR3 is 14 amino acids. The V gene end was trimmed by 7 bases and the J gene end by 2 bases; junction bases not matched to a gene: 4. In germline, CDR1 is KGHDR, CDR2 SFDVKD. CDR3 nucleotides: TGTGCCACCAGCTTAACAGGGGGCAACACTGAAGCTTTCTTT. Translation: CATSLTGGNTEAFF.

The rearrangement links TRBV30 to TRBJ1-3; maybe TRBD1 (6 bases). This CDR3 is 17 amino acids long. From germline, CDR1 is GTSNPN and CDR2 SVGIG (reference sequence). Trimming pared 2 bases from V and 2 bases from J, leaving 19 bases between. CDR3 protein: CAWSIGTVGGPGNTIYF. The CDR3 DNA is TGTGCCTGGAGTATAGGGACTGTCGGGGGGCCTGGAAACACCATATATTTT.

CDR3 sequence reads: CASSSNRVGNQPQHF. The CDR3 nucleotides read TGTGCCAGCAGCTCCAACAGGGTGGGCAATCAGCCCCAGCATTTT. The J gene is TRBJ1-5, the V gene TRBV7-8; possible D gene TRBD1, 6 bases. Looked up from germline, CDR1 is SGHVS and CDR2 is FQNEAQ. This CDR3 contains 15 residues. V gave up 4 bases and J gave up 2 bases, with 12 bases separating them.

The CDR3 DNA reads TGTGCCAGCAGCTCATACAGGACAGGGTTAATACCTTATGGCTACACCTTC. Translation gives CASSSYRTGLIPYGYTF. This chain links TRBV11-3 with TRBJ1-2; 8 bases line up with TRBD1. With V trimmed by 4 bases and J by 5 bases, 15 bases remained unmatched. The CDR3 runs to 17 residues. The germline CDR1 and CDR2 sequences are SGHNT and YENEEA.

The chain recombines TRBV6-6 with TRBJ1-1; perhaps TRBD1 as D (6 bases). CDR3 length: 14 residues. Deletions cut 2 bases from V and 10 bases from J, with 17 bases between. CDR1 and CDR2 (germline): MNHNY, SVGAGI (reference sequence). CDR3 amino acids: CASSYTGGAWVAFF. DNA of the CDR3: TGTGCCAGCAGTTACACGGGGGGCGCTTGGGTAGCTTTCTTT.

The chain joins TRBV28 to TRBJ1-1; D might be TRBD1 (6 bases). Germline loops: CDR1 MDHEN, CDR2 SYDVKM. V was shortened by 4 bases and J by 3 bases, with 12 bases between the two germline ends. CDR3 length: 14 amino acids. CDR3 residues: CASSWAGVDTEAFF. The DNA of the CDR3 is TGTGCCAGCAGTTGGGCAGGGGTGGACACTGAAGCTTTCTTT.

This clone showed up just once. This sequence joins TRBV18 and TRBJ2-3, with 10 bases that match TRBD1. The CDR3 runs 16 residues. V was clipped by 4 bases and J by 2 bases; unmatched bases: 6. Germline CDR1 and CDR2: KGHSH and LQKENI. The CDR3 reads CASSRPTGGFTDTQYF. The CDR3 DNA follows: TGTGCCAGCTCACGACCGACAGGGGGCTTCACAGATACGCAGTATTTT.

This chain uses TRBV18 with TRBJ1-6; possibly TRBD1 for D (5 bases). CDR3 length equals 17 residues. Germline V gene lookup returns CDR1 KGHSH and CDR2 LQKENI. Trimming removed 4 bases at V and 5 bases at J, with 18 bases between. The chain's CDR3 is CASSRNSQGTDNSPLHF. DNA for the CDR3: TGTGCCAGCTCACGAAATTCCCAGGGTACCGATAATTCACCCCTCCACTTT.

The V gene is TRBV6-2 or TRBV6-3, the J gene TRBJ1-1; D remains ambiguous. The germline V and J ends were trimmed by 6 bases and 1 base, with 15 bases remaining between them. CDR3 length: 15 amino acids. From germline, CDR1 is MNHEY and CDR2 SVGEGT. CDR3 nucleotides: TGTGCCAGCAGCCTCAACAGAAATCCGAACACTGAAGCTTTCTTT. Amino acids: CASSLNRNPNTEAFF.

The chain uses TRBV11-1 and TRBJ2-7; 10 positions agree with TRBD1. Germline V gene lookup returns CDR1 SGHAT and CDR2 FQDESV (reference sequence). Trimming cost V 5 bases and J 4 bases; bases outside gene matches: 8. The CDR3 is 15 residues long. This CDR3 is CASSADRGRIYEQYF. In DNA, the CDR3 is TGTGCCAGCAGCGCAGACAGGGGGCGCATATACGAGCAGTACTTC.

The CDR3 region has the DNA TGTGCCAGTACCGGTAATCGCCCCTCCTACACAGGCCACTCTGGGGCCAACGTCCTGACTTTC. Amino acid sequence: CASTGNRPSYTGHSGANVLTF. The chain links TRBV19 to TRBJ2-6; D may be TRBD1 (5 bases). This CDR3 is 21 amino acids long. With 7 bases removed from V and 0 bases from J, the gap between germline ends came to 28 bases. Germline CDR1 LNHDA, CDR2 SQIVND (reference sequence).

The V gene is TRBV14, the J gene TRBJ1-1; no reliable D call. V lost 1 base and J lost 0, with 12 bases in between. This CDR3 is built from 16 residues. The germline gives CDR1 SGHDN, CDR2 FVKESK. CDR3 nucleotide sequence: TGTGCCAGCAGCCAAGGCTTAGAGGTTATGAACACTGAAGCTTTCTTT. It yields the protein CASSQGLEVMNTEAFF.

The chain couples TRBV19 to TRBJ1-5; D not certain. Between the trimmed V and J ends, which lost 8 bases and 2 bases, there was a span of 7 bases. Germline assignment: CDR1 LNHDA and CDR2 SQIVND (reference sequence). The CDR3 sequence is 12 residues long. This CDR3 reads CASEAGNQPQHF. The CDR3 DNA follows: TGTGCCAGTGAGGCGGGCAATCAGCCCCAGCATTTT.

This chain uses TRBV3-1 (or the pseudogene TRBV3-2) with TRBJ2-6; D is perhaps TRBD2 (6 bases). In germline, CDR1 is LGHDT, CDR2 YNNKEL (reference sequence). V lost 5 bases, J lost 4 bases, and 18 bases lay in between. CDR3 size: 17 residues. Here the CDR3 DNA reads TGTGCCAGCAGCTCTTGGGGGAGGAATACGGGGGCCAACGTCCTGACTTTC. This encodes CASSSWGRNTGANVLTF.

The CDR3 reads CASTPGTEAFF. CDR3 in DNA: TGTGCCAGCACTCCGGGCACTGAAGCTTTCTTT. The chain employs TRBV25-1 and TRBJ1-1; D unresolved. CDR3 length: 11 amino acids. Looked up from germline, CDR1 is MGHDK and CDR2 is SYGVNS. Deletions cut 7 bases from V and 4 bases from J, with 7 bases between.